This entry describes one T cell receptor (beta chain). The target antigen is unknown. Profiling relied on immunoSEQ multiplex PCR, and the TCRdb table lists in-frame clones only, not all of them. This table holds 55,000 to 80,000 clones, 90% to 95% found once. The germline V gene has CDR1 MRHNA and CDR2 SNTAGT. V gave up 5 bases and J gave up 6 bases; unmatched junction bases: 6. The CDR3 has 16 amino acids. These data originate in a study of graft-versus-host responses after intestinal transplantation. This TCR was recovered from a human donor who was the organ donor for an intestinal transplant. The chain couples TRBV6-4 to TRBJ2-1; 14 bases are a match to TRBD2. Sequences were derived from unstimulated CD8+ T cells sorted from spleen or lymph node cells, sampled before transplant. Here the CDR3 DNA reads TGTGCCAGCAGTTTAACCGGGACTAGCGGGAGCAATGAGCAGTTCTTC. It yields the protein CASSLTGTSGSNEQFF.